This is a list of T cell receptor beta chains from one sample in a study of cytomegalovirus exposure and HLA in healthy donors. TCRdb's copy holds only in-frame clones and misses some; the assay was immunoSEQ multiplex PCR. The sample has 97,000 or so clones; around 77% are singletons. Sample: PBMCs. Receptors originate from a male donor in good health and CMV-seropositive. Both conserved end residues are part of each CDR3. The D gene is left open where the match is weak. For some rows the clone size is stated as once, few or many, or as a class when expanded; others skip it.

clone size,J gene,V gene,D gene,CDR3 protein,CDR3 DNA
-,TRBJ1-2,TRBV28,-,CAGSLSGRGGYTF,TGTGCCGGCAGTTTATCGGGGAGGGGTGGCTACACCTTC
-,TRBJ2-7,TRBV25-1,-,CAIKPTGGTEQYF,TGTGCCATCAAACCCACCGGAGGTACCGAGCAGTACTTC
-,TRBJ2-2,TRBV4-1,TRBD2,CASSQVAGGGELFF,TGCGCCAGCAGCCAAGTTGCGGGGGGCGGGGAGCTGTTTTTT
once,TRBJ2-7,TRBV15,-,CATSRDSPAMKQYF,TGTGCCACCAGCAGAGATTCCCCAGCGATGAAGCAGTACTTC
-,TRBJ2-1,TRBV2,TRBD1,CASRMDRGAYNEQFF,TGTGCCAGCAGGATGGACAGGGGAGCATACAATGAGCAGTTCTTC
-,TRBJ2-1,TRBV19,-,CASSTPGLINEQFF,TGTGCCAGTAGTACGCCCGGACTGATAAATGAGCAGTTCTTC
-,TRBJ1-2,TRBV28,TRBD1,CATQGGANYGYTF,TGTGCCACCCAGGGGGGAGCTAACTATGGCTACACCTTC
few,TRBJ2-7,TRBV30,-,CAWMRGSYEQYF,TGTGCCTGGATGCGGGGCTCCTACGAGCAGTACTTC
once,TRBJ2-7,TRBV28,-,CASRSPGDSYREQYF,TGTGCCAGCAGGTCGCCGGGGGACAGCTATCGCGAGCAGTACTTC
-,TRBJ2-1,TRBV2,-,CASSLGPYNEQFF,TGTGCCAGCAGCCTTGGGCCCTACAATGAGCAGTTCTTC
-,TRBJ2-5,TRBV5-6,TRBD2,CASSGLAGLYQETQYF,TGTGCCAGCTCGGGACTAGCGGGTTTATACCAAGAGACCCAGTACTTC
-,TRBJ1-2,TRBV6-1,TRBD1,CASTEDRVYGYTF,TGTGCCAGCACCGAGGACAGGGTCTATGGCTACACCTTC
-,TRBJ2-5,TRBV11-2,-,CASSLVVTDEQYF,TGTGCCAGCAGCTTAGTGGTGACAGATGAGCAGTACTTC
-,TRBJ1-3,TRBV30,-,CAWRSGTYLGNTIYF,TGTGCCTGGAGGTCCGGGACATACCTTGGAAACACCATATATTTT
-,TRBJ1-4,TRBV15,-,CATSSLLGGGGEKLFF,TGTGCCACCAGCAGTCTTTTAGGGGGAGGGGGGGAAAAACTGTTTTTT
once,TRBJ2-7,TRBV28,TRBD2,CASNRLAGTYEQYF,TGTGCCAGCAATCGACTAGCGGGAACATACGAGCAGTACTTC
-,TRBJ1-2,TRBV11-2,-,CASSGGVWGSDCGYTF,TGTGCCAGCAGCGGAGGGGTCTGGGGGTCGGACTGTGGCTACACCTTC